A selection of T cell receptor beta chains follows, all from one sample in a study of CXCR3-negative and CXCR3-positive naive CD8 T cells. One entry per CDR3 protein, without DNA, is what TCRdb gives after re-calling the 5' RACE reads. Its table lists fewer than 90,000 distinct CDR3 sequences. Sequencing was performed on naive CXCR3+ CD8+ T cells from blood. These receptors originate from a human donor in good health. Some clones in this sample may be carry-over from other donors' samples. CDR3s include the opening cysteine and the closing phenylalanine or tryptophan.

TRBV6-5	TRBJ2-1	CASSYSRVDEQFF
TRBV7-3	TRBJ1-1	CASSSSRDQYTEAFF
TRBV9	TRBJ2-7	CASSGQTWDEQYF
TRBV5-1	TRBJ2-1	CASSLDTGVYEQFF
TRBV7-6	TRBJ2-5	CASSSPGPDQETQYF
TRBV3-1	TRBJ1-5	CASSSLDSFNQPQHF
TRBV6-6	TRBJ1-2	CASSYIYGSQEPNYGYTF
TRBV30	TRBJ1-4	CAWSPTEGGEKLFF
TRBV7-8	TRBJ2-1	CASSVSGGPFF
TRBV7-6	TRBJ2-3	CASSLYADTQYF
TRBV4-1	TRBJ1-2	CASSQDFGRGPQGYTF
TRBV29-1	TRBJ2-5	CSVETGESETQYF